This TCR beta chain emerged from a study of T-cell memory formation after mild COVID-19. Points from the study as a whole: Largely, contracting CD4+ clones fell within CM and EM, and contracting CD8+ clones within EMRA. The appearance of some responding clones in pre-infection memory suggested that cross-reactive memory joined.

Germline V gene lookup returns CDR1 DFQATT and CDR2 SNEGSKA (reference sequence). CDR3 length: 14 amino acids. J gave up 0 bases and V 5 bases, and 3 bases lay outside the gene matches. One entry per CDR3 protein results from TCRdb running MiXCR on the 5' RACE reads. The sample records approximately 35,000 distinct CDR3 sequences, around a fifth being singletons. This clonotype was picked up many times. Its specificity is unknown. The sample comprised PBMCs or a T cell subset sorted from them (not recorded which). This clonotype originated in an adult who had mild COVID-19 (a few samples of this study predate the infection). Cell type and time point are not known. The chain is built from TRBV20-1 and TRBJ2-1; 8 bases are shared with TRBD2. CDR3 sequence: CSARLAISYNEQFF. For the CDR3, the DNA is TGCAGTGCTCGACTAGCGATCTCCTACAATGAGCAGTTCTTC.